This TCR beta chain was retrieved from a study of blood T cell repertoires in COVID-19. Overall study context: COVID-19 samples collected from the United States, Italy and Spain covered acute and convalescent phases. PBMCs, B-cell-depleted T cells, or T cells were the source of the cDNA or gDNA that made up the material.

Original handling: Estimated nucleated cell counts came from reference gene primer amplification. Measured with immunoSEQ multiplex PCR; TCRdb has only the in-frame clones, and not every one. From that table come the V and J calls and clone size; the DNA was used to work out D and trimming. The data hold 180,000 or so clones, with about 88% observed a single time. What was sequenced was peripheral blood. The sequence derives from a man between 18 and 29 years old with active or convalescent COVID-19.

CDR3 in DNA: TGTGCCAGCAGCGGTTGGGGGGGCTATGGCTACACCTTC. This translates into CASSGWGGYGYTF. This rearrangement joins TRBV9 to TRBJ1-2; D is perhaps TRBD1 (5 bases). The CDR3 spans 13 residues. Germline CDR1 is SGDLS and CDR2 is YYNGEE. V lost 3 bases and J 4 bases, leaving 10 bases between the germline ends.